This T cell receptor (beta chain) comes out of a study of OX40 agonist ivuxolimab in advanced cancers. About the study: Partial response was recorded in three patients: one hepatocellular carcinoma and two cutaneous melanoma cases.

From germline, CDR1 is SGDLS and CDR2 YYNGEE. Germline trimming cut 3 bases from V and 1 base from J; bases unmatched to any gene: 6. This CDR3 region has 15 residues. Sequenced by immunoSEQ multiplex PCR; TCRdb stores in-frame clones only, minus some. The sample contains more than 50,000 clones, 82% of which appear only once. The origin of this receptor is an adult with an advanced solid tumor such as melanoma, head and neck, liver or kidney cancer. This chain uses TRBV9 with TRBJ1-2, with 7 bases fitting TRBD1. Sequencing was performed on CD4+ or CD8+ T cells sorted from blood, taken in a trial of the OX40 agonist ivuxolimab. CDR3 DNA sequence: TGTGCCAGCAGCGACGGGACAGACCTTAACTATGGCTACACCTTC. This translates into CASSDGTDLNYGYTF. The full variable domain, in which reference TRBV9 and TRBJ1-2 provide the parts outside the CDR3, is DSGVTQTPKHLITATGQRVTLRCSPRSGDLSVYWYQQSLDQGLQFLIQYYNGEERAKGNILERFSAQQFPDLHSELNLSSLELGDSALYFCASSDGTDLNYGYTFGSGTRLTVV.